The rows below give T cell receptor beta chains drawn from one sample of a study of T cell repertoires in cytomegalovirus infection. Their target antigens are unknown. TCRdb called the reads again in MiXCR, with one record for every CDR3 protein. The sample holds 640,000 or so distinct CDR3 sequences; 30% to 40% are singletons and the top ten take about 18%. The sequencing used cultured PBMCs, collected from culture after CMV antigen stimulation. These receptors all come from a human donor in good health (CMV status not recorded). Some clones in this sample may be carry-over from other donors' samples. Both conserved end residues are part of each CDR3. A D gene is named only where the DNA matches it firmly. A row's size may be missing; if present it is once, few, many or a size class.

j_call	d_call	clone_size	v_call	cdr3_aa	cdr3_nt
TRBJ2-1	TRBD2	many	TRBV7-9	CASSFTSGNEQFF	TGTGCCAGCAGCTTCACTAGCGGGAATGAGCAGTTCTTC
TRBJ2-7	TRBD1	-	TRBV7-9	CASSRDRSGSYEQYF	TGTGCCAGCAGCCGGGACAGGTCCGGCTCCTACGAGCAGTACTTC
TRBJ2-1	TRBD2	-	TRBV11-2	CASSSFHTSGPYNEQFF	TGTGCCAGCAGCTCCTTTCATACTAGCGGGCCCTACAATGAGCAGTTCTTC
TRBJ2-7	-	few	TRBV7-8	CASSGRRQGLAYEQYF	TGTGCCAGCAGTGGCCGCCGTCAGGGCCTGGCCTACGAGCAGTACTTC
TRBJ1-1	-	-	TRBV20-1	CSARDRVGYTEAFF	TGCAGTGCTAGAGACAGGGTGGGTTACACTGAAGCTTTCTTT
TRBJ1-1	-	few	TRBV10-3	CAISESETEAFF	TGTGCCATCAGTGAGTCGGAGACTGAAGCTTTCTTT
TRBJ2-2	-	-	TRBV12-3/TRBV12-4	CASSPHGPGELFF	TGTGCCAGCAGTCCCCACGGTCCCGGGGAGCTGTTTTTT
TRBJ1-4	-	-	TRBV20-1	CSASPETNEKLFF	TGCAGTGCTAGTCCGGAGACTAATGAAAAACTGTTTTTT
TRBJ1-1	-	few	TRBV10-2	CASSELQGQNTEAFF	TGCGCCAGCAGTGAGTTGCAGGGACAGAACACTGAAGCTTTCTTT
TRBJ2-3	-	-	TRBV6-5	CASSYSIGQTDTQYF	TGTGCCAGCAGTTACTCAATAGGACAGACAGATACGCAGTATTTT
TRBJ1-6	-	-	TRBV20-1	CSARSETSPYNSPLHF	TGCAGTGCTAGGTCCGAGACTAGCCCCTATAATTCACCCCTCCACTTT
TRBJ1-1	-	-	TRBV10-3	CAISESLGQGNTEAFF	TGTGCCATCAGTGAGTCGTTGGGGCAGGGTAACACTGAAGCTTTCTTT
TRBJ2-7	TRBD2	-	TRBV6-2/TRBV6-3	CASSPKGLGLGEQYF	TGTGCCAGCAGTCCAAAGGGACTAGGGCTGGGGGAGCAGTACTTC
TRBJ1-2	-	few	TRBV6-1	CASSEARQIYGYTF	TGTGCCAGCAGTGAAGCAAGGCAGATCTATGGCTACACCTTC
TRBJ2-5	-	few	TRBV19	CASSIASSRKETQYF	TGTGCCAGTAGTATAGCCAGTAGTCGAAAAGAGACCCAGTACTTC
TRBJ2-3	TRBD1	-	TRBV28	CASSLTDRDPTDTQYF	TGTGCCAGCAGTTTAACGGACAGGGACCCCACAGATACGCAGTATTTT
TRBJ1-1	-	-	TRBV12-3/TRBV12-4	CASSFSGPEAFF	TGTGCCAGCAGTTTCTCGGGCCCTGAAGCTTTCTTT
TRBJ2-3	TRBD2	-	TRBV20-1	CSARSSGGYSSTDTQYF	TGCAGTGCTAGGTCTAGCGGGGGATATTCTAGCACAGATACGCAGTATTTT
TRBJ1-1	-	few	TRBV7-6	CASGYNMNTEAFF	TGTGCCAGCGGATACAATATGAACACTGAAGCTTTCTTT
TRBJ1-6	-	-	TRBV6-9	CASSYDPTGRRDSPLHF	TGTGCCAGCAGCTACGACCCGACAGGCCGACGGGATTCACCCCTCCACTTT
TRBJ1-4	TRBD1	few	TRBV20-1	CSAEQGIGEKLFF	TGCAGTGCCGAACAGGGGATCGGTGAAAAACTGTTTTTT
TRBJ1-1	-	few	TRBV4-1	CASSHSKMVFRIPGDSFF	TGCGCCAGCAGCCATTCCAAGATGGTCTTCAGGATCCCTGGGGATTCTTTCTTT
TRBJ2-4	-	-	TRBV6-6	CASSRLSPGTRGNIQYF	TGTGCCAGCAGTCGCCTGAGCCCCGGGACGAGAGGAAACATTCAGTACTTC
TRBJ2-3	-	-	TRBV12-5	CASGLGVATDTQYF	TGTGCTAGTGGCCTAGGGGTGGCGACAGATACGCAGTATTTT
TRBJ1-5	-	few	TRBV19	CASSIDPKQPQHF	TGTGCCAGTAGTATAGATCCCAAACAGCCCCAGCATTTT
TRBJ2-3	-	many	TRBV10-2	CASSERGAGGFPFTDTQYF	TGCGCCAGCAGTGAGAGGGGGGCAGGGGGGTTCCCTTTCACAGATACGCAGTATTTT
TRBJ2-3	TRBD2	-	TRBV6-6	CASSDFSSGGAIGGTDTQYF	TGTGCCAGCAGTGACTTCTCTAGCGGGGGGGCAATCGGGGGCACAGATACGCAGTATTTT
TRBJ2-4	TRBD1	many	TRBV7-2	CASSSQTGIGGIQYF	TGTGCCAGCAGCTCCCAGACAGGGATAGGCGGCATTCAGTACTTC
TRBJ1-5	-	-	TRBV4-1	CASSPTREWDNQPQHF	TGCGCCAGCAGCCCAACCAGGGAATGGGACAATCAGCCCCAGCATTTT
TRBJ2-5	-	-	TRBV7-2	CASSPSRVRETQYF	TGTGCCAGCAGCCCCAGCCGAGTCCGAGAGACCCAGTACTTC
TRBJ2-3	-	-	TRBV7-6	CASSFYGSDTQYF	TGTGCCAGCAGCTTTTACGGGTCTGATACGCAGTATTTT
TRBJ2-1	-	many	TRBV7-2	CASSLAEYNEQFF	TGTGCCAGCAGCTTAGCGGAGTACAATGAGCAGTTCTTC
TRBJ1-5	-	-	TRBV10-3	CAISEYGGQQPQHF	TGTGCCATCAGTGAGTACGGGGGTCAACAGCCCCAGCATTTT
TRBJ2-7	-	few	TRBV7-9	CASSRGESYSYEQYF	TGTGCCAGCAGCCGAGGGGAATCGTACTCCTACGAGCAGTACTTC
TRBJ1-2	TRBD1	-	TRBV7-9	CASSSSGTASLGYTF	TGTGCCAGCAGCTCCTCCGGGACAGCCTCATTGGGCTACACCTTC
TRBJ2-3	-	once	TRBV5-1	CASSLAGTSTQYF	TGCGCCAGCAGCTTGGCCGGGACCTCAACGCAGTATTTT
TRBJ1-2	-	few	TRBV12-3/TRBV12-4	CASSFPSNYGYTF	TGTGCCAGCAGTTTTCCGTCTAACTATGGCTACACCTTC
TRBJ2-5	-	few	TRBV6-2/TRBV6-3	CASNKDQGGAGTQYF	TGTGCCAGCAACAAAGACCAGGGGGGCGCGGGGACCCAGTACTTC
TRBJ2-1	-	few	TRBV6-1	CASSGRDRHIKSYNEQFF	TGTGCCAGCAGTGGACGGGACCGTCATATAAAGTCCTACAATGAGCAGTTCTTC
TRBJ2-1	-	-	TRBV10-3	CAISEGREQFF	TGTGCCATCAGTGAGGGGCGGGAGCAGTTCTTC
TRBJ2-6	-	many	TRBV27	CASSWYSGANVLTF	TGTGCCAGCAGTTGGTACTCTGGGGCCAACGTCCTGACTTTC